This T cell receptor beta chain came from a study of metastatic and nonmetastatic thyroid tumors. Overall study context: Across blood and tumor or nodule tissue, repertoires from malignant and benign thyroid patients were compared with one another.

Study observations and caveats: For both blood and tumor, malignant thyroid tumors reportedly showed significantly higher TCR beta diversity than benign nodules did.

Every patient was untreated before thyroid surgery. Points on this clone: Antigen unknown.

J gave up 1 base and V 4 bases, and 16 bases lay outside the gene matches. This CDR3 spans 20 amino acids. CDR1 is MDHEN and CDR2 is SYDVKM in the germline V gene. Study processing details: The authors used CDR3 differences across clinicopathological groups to build a distant-metastasis classifier for papillary thyroid cancer. With MiXCR, TCRdb reprocessed the PCR reads. The V and J calls and clone size come from TCRdb's table, not from the authors' own analysis. The sample has approximately 86,000 clones, around 13% seen once. The material sequenced was tumor tissue. The V gene is TRBV28, the J gene TRBJ1-3; the match to TRBD1 covers 10 bases. The TCR comes from a female donor with papillary thyroid cancer or a benign thyroid nodule (not recorded which). Some clones in this sample may be carry-over from other donors' samples. CDR3 in amino acids: CASSSAPGTGVASSGNTIYF. In DNA, the CDR3 is TGTGCCAGCAGTTCCGCCCCCGGGACAGGGGTAGCTTCGTCTGGAAACACCATATATTTT.